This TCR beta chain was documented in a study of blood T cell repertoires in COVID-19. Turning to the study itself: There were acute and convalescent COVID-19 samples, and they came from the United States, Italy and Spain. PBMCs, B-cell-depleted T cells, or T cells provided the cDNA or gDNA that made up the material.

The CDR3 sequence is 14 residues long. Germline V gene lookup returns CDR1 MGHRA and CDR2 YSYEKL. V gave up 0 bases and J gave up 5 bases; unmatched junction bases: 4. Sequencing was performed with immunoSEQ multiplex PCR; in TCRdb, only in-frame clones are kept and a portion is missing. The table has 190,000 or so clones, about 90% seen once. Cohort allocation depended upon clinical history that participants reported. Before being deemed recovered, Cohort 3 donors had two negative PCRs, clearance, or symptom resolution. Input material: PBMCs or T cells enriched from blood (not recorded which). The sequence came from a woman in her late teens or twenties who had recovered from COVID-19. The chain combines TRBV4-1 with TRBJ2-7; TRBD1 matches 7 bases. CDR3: CASSQDPGGNEQYF. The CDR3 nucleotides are TGCGCCAGCAGCCAAGACCCAGGGGGAAACGAGCAGTACTTC.